This T cell receptor beta chain was recorded in a study of T cell responses to AZD1222 COVID-19 vaccine. Overall study context: It was second doses at about 4 or about 12 weeks that were pooled.

Repertoires were generated with immunoSEQ multiplex PCR, while TCRdb's copy carries only in-frame clones and drops some. Found here are 90,000 to 120,000 clones, approximately 90% of them singletons; the top ten hold roughly a fifth. Note on this clone: What it recognizes is unknown.

With V trimmed by 0 bases and J by 7 bases, 9 bases remained unmatched. The germline gives CDR1 PRHDT, CDR2 FYEKMQ (reference sequence). There are 17 residues in the CDR3. Study findings and constraints: A reported finding is that nearly half of spike-specific TCRs target unmutated variant regions.

This clonotype was sampled from an adult in good health. Sample: peripheral blood, taken on day 0 of AZD1222 vaccination. The chain links TRBV13 to TRBJ1-4, with 9 bases identical to TRBD1. This CDR3 reads CASSLGLGTGWGEKLFF. The CDR3 coding sequence is TGTGCCAGCAGCTTAGGCCTCGGGACAGGGTGGGGTGAAAAACTGTTTTTT.